This T cell receptor beta chain is from a study of radiotherapy plus CTLA-4 blockade in lung cancer. Turning to this clone: What it binds is not known.

TCRdb's table, derived via immunoSEQ multiplex PCR, lists solely in-frame clones and lacks some. The table has roughly 69,000 clones, less than 85% seen once. Broader study findings: TCR clones originating in tumors grew in number in blood after radiotherapy plus ipilimumab. The authors reported that early blood T cell clone dynamics, with interferon-beta, best predicted response.

Germline CDR1 reads LNHNV; CDR2 reads YYDKDF (reference sequence). Trimming removed 5 bases from V and 3 bases from J, with 27 bases in between. The CDR3 covers 19 residues. The TCR originated in a human donor with non-small cell lung cancer whose response to radiotherapy plus ipilimumab could not be evaluated. Some clones in this sample may be carry-over from other donors' samples. The chain recombines TRBV15 with TRBJ2-3; D possibly corresponds to TRBD2 (8 bases). The input for sequencing was peripheral blood, taken from a patient treated with radiotherapy plus ipilimumab. CDR3 residues: CATSPGGTSGIRGTDTQYF. CDR3 sequence (DNA): TGTGCCACCAGCCCTGGGGGAACTAGCGGAATCAGGGGGACAGATACGCAGTATTTT.